The sequence of this T cell receptor (beta chain) was determined in a study of blood T cells in healthy people across ages. In germline, CDR1 is SGHRS, CDR2 YFSETQ. CDR3 length: 14 residues. V lost 0 bases and J lost 1, with 7 bases in between. It was with a sample-barcoded 5' primer and a J-beta primer mix that a second PCR of roughly 7 to 12 cycles was run. Every cDNA molecule carried a tag from a template-switch adaptor bearing 12 random nucleotides. TCRdb reanalysed the 5' RACE reads using MiXCR and keeps one entry per CDR3 protein. This sample carries approximately 2,000,000 distinct CDR3 sequences, more than 35% of them seen once, and the ten largest clones take about 21%.

The genes are TRBV5-1 and TRBJ1-2; D gene uncertain. Source material: blood. The origin of this receptor is a human donor in good health. The CDR3 DNA reads TGCGCCAGCAGCTTGGACAGTAATAACTATGGCTACACCTTC. It encodes CASSLDSNNYGYTF.